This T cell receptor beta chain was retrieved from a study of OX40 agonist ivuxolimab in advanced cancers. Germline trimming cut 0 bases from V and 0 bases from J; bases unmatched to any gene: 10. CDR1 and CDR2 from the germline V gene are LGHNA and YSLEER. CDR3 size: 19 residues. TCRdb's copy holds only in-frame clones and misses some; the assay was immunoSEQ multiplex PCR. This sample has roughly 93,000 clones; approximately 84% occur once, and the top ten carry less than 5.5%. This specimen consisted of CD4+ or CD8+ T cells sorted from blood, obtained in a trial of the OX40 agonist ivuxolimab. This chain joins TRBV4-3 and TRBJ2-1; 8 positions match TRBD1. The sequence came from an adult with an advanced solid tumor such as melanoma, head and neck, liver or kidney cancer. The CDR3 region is CASSQDGGQGPYSYNEQFF. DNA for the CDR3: TGCGCCAGCAGCCAAGATGGTGGACAGGGCCCCTACTCCTACAATGAGCAGTTCTTC.